The 19 T cell receptor beta chains presented below share a single source sample, sequenced in a study of a mutant IDH1 vaccine in newly diagnosed glioma. Measured with immunoSEQ multiplex PCR; TCRdb has only the in-frame clones, and not every one. The sample yields 50,000 or so clones, just under 80% seen once. Time point indicated: week 5, during vaccination. One vaccine dose held 300 ug of mutant IDH1 20-mer peptide and came with topical imiquimod. These receptors are not linked to any known antigen. The input for sequencing was PBMCs, taken from a glioma patient whose treatment included an IDH1 peptide vaccine. All receptors come from a woman between 35 and 50 years old with glioma.

The chain is built from TRBV14 and TRBJ2-7; possibly TRBD1 for D (5 bases). CDR1 is SGHDN and CDR2 is FVKESK in the germline V gene. There are 13 residues in the CDR3. Trimming stripped 1 base from V and 6 bases from J, with 10 bases between. The CDR3 here is CASSQGGDPEQYF. The CDR3 bases are TGTGCCAGCAGCCAAGGGGGCGATCCCGAGCAGTACTTC.

V gene TRBV6-6 combines with J gene TRBJ1-2; D is unclear. The germline V gene encodes CDR1 MNHNY and CDR2 SVGAGI (reference sequence). The CDR3 loop spans 12 amino acids. V lost 10 bases and J lost 7, with 16 bases in between. In DNA form, the CDR3 reads TGTGCCACCATGCGGCAAAGGAGTGGCTACACCTTC. Protein: CATMRQRSGYTF.

J is TRBJ2-3 and V is TRBV12-5; a weak D match, TRBD1 (5 bases). V was pared by 6 bases and J by 5 bases, with 9 bases between. There are 12 residues in the CDR3. Germline V gene sequence: CDR1 LGHNT, CDR2 FRNRAP. As DNA, the CDR3 is TGTGCTAGTGGGCAGACAGAAGATACGCAGTATTTT. Amino acids: CASGQTEDTQYF.

V is TRBV30 and J is TRBJ2-3, with a weak D call TRBD1 (5 bases). Trimming took off 0 bases at V and 1 base at J, with 23 bases between the two ends. CDR1 and CDR2 (germline): GTSNPN, SVGIG (reference sequence). This CDR3 region has 19 residues. The CDR3 DNA reads TGTGCCTGGAGTGTACTTCATCTCGGAAGGGGATGGGGCACAGATACGCAGTATTTT. This encodes CAWSVLHLGRGWGTDTQYF.

This chain uses TRBV7-2 with TRBJ2-7; TRBD1 agrees at 9 bases. Unmatched junction bases numbered 4, after V lost 4 bases and J lost 6 bases. The germline V gene encodes CDR1 SGHTA and CDR2 FQGNSA. The CDR3 loop spans 13 amino acids. CDR3 amino acids: CASSSRDRAEQYF. CDR3 sequence (DNA): TGTGCCAGCAGCTCCCGGGACAGGGCCGAGCAGTACTTC.

The chain links TRBV5-6 to TRBJ2-1; maybe TRBD1 (6 bases). Germline CDR1 and CDR2: SGHDT and YYEEEE. This CDR3 contains 17 residues. The V end lost 0 bases, the J end lost 5 bases, and 18 bases lay between the germline ends. The CDR3 coding sequence is TGTGCCAGCAGCTTGGTAGCAGGGACATCTGGGCACAATGAGCAGTTCTTC. Its protein product is CASSLVAGTSGHNEQFF.

The chain is built from TRBV7-2 and TRBJ1-2, with TRBD1 matching over 7 bases. This CDR3 region has 14 residues. V dropped 5 bases and J dropped 4; count of bases not matched to a gene: 7. Germline V gives CDR1 SGHTA, CDR2 FQGNSA. The CDR3, as DNA: TGTGCCAGCAGCGTACAGGGGTATAGCTATGGCTACACCTTC. It yields the protein CASSVQGYSYGYTF.

This clone was recorded once. J is TRBJ2-7 and V is TRBV5-8; no reliable D call. The CDR3 sequence is 11 residues long. V gave up 2 bases and J gave up 3 bases, with 3 bases separating them. The germline CDR1 and CDR2 sequences are SGHTS and YDEGEE. CDR3 amino acids: CASSFYYEQYF. The DNA of the CDR3 is TGTGCCAGCAGCTTCTACTACGAGCAGTACTTC. Variable domain in full (rest from reference TRBV5-8 and TRBJ2-7): EAGVTQSPTHLIKTRGQQATLRCSPISGHTSVYWYQQALGLGLQFLLWYDEGEERNRGNFPPRFSGRQFPNYSSELNVNALELEDSALYLCASSFYYEQYFGPGTRLTVT.

This clone came up once. This rearrangement joins TRBV6-5 to TRBJ1-3, with D hard to call. The ends were cut back, 7 bases at V and 4 bases at J, with 14 bases in the middle. The CDR3 length is 14 residues. CDR1 is MNHEY and CDR2 is SVGAGI in the germline V gene. The CDR3 DNA reads as TGTGCCAGCACCCCGTCAGGATCGGGAAACACCATATATTTT. Its translation is CASTPSGSGNTIYF.

This clone was counted between two and nine times. V gene TRBV2 combines with J gene TRBJ2-2; TRBD1 might be the D (8 bases). The germline CDR1 and CDR2 sequences are SNHLY and FYNNEI. The V end lost 6 bases, the J end lost 1 base, and 12 bases lay between the germline ends. CDR3 length: 15 residues. As DNA, the CDR3 is TGTGCCAGCAGGGGGGGGACAGGGAACACCGGGGAGCTGTTTTTT. Protein: CASRGGTGNTGELFF. Looking up the rest from reference TRBV2 and TRBJ2-2 gives the full variable domain: EPEVTQTPSHQVTQMGQEVILRCVPISNHLYFYWYRQILGQKVEFLVSFYNNEISEKSEIFDDQFSVERPDGSNFTLKIRSTKLEDSAMYFCASRGGTGNTGELFFGEGSRLTVL.

The genes are TRBV6-5 and TRBJ2-5; 7 bases align to TRBD1. CDR1 is MNHEY and CDR2 is SVGAGI in the germline V gene. This CDR3 is built from 14 residues. The junction had 5 bases not matched to a gene; V was cut back by 5 bases and J by 2 bases. CDR3 sequence: CASSRQGVQETQYF. The CDR3 nucleotides are TGTGCCAGCAGTAGGCAGGGGGTTCAAGAGACCCAGTACTTC.

CDR3 nucleotides: TGTGCCAGCTCCGGCGGCGGGGGGGCCTTGGACTACAATGAGCAGTTCTTC. Protein product: CASSGGGGALDYNEQFF. The J gene is TRBJ2-1, the V gene TRBV5-6, with 9 bases matching TRBD2. The V gene end was trimmed by 7 bases and the J gene end by 3 bases; junction bases not matched to a gene: 14. This CDR3 region has 17 residues. CDR1 is SGHDT, CDR2 YYEEEE, per germline.

V usage is TRBV15 and J usage is TRBJ1-6; TRBD1 might be the D (6 bases). Looked up from germline, CDR1 is LNHNV and CDR2 is YYDKDF (reference sequence). V was trimmed by 9 bases and J by 10 bases, leaving 16 bases between them. The CDR3 covers 13 residues. The CDR3 nucleotides read TGTGCCACATCTACAGGGACTTGGTCACCCCTCCACTTT. Encoded protein: CATSTGTWSPLHF.

This clone was picked up a small number of times. The chain links TRBV14 to TRBJ1-1; TRBD1 might be the D (5 bases). From germline, CDR1 is SGHDN and CDR2 FVKESK. There are 14 residues in the CDR3. Trimming left V 2 bases short and J 1 base short, with 8 bases between. The CDR3 protein is CASSQMGQNTEAFF. In nucleotides, the CDR3 is TGTGCCAGCAGCCAAATGGGGCAGAACACTGAAGCTTTCTTT.

The gene calls are TRBV4-2 and TRBJ1-1; D may be TRBD1 (5 bases). In germline, CDR1 is LGHNA, CDR2 YNFKEQ. The CDR3 loop spans 17 amino acids. With 5 bases removed from V and 4 bases from J, the gap between germline ends came to 23 bases. CDR3 region: CASSSGMGPPGSTEAFF. CDR3 sequence (DNA): TGTGCCAGCAGCTCCGGCATGGGGCCCCCTGGGAGCACTGAAGCTTTCTTT.

The rearrangement uses TRBV7-9 and TRBJ2-3; D not resolved. Germline CDR1 reads SEHNR; CDR2 reads FQNEAQ (reference sequence). V dropped 3 bases and J dropped 0 bases, with 4 bases sitting between them. The CDR3 spans 13 residues. The CDR3 loop is CASSLQSTDTQYF. The DNA for the CDR3 is TGTGCCAGCAGCTTGCAAAGCACAGATACGCAGTATTTT. The full variable domain, its missing parts supplied by reference TRBV7-9 and TRBJ2-3, is DTGVSQNPRHKITKRGQNVTFRCDPISEHNRLYWYRQTLGQGPEFLTYFQNEAQLEKSRLLSDRFSAERPKGSFSTLEIQRTEQGDSAMYLCASSLQSTDTQYFGPGTRLTVL.

J is TRBJ1-2 and V is TRBV21-1; the table's D call, TRBD1, has no DNA check behind it. TRBV21-1 is a pseudogene. This CDR3 has 17 amino acids. CDR3 nucleotide sequence: TGTGCCAGCAGCCCAGGGGGTAAGGGGCCACGGGGCTATGGCTACACCTTC. Encoded protein: CASSPGGKGPRGYGYTF.

The chain combines TRBV6-5 with TRBJ2-1; D is ambiguous. V was pared by 4 bases and J by 2 bases, with 3 bases between. The germline gives CDR1 MNHEY, CDR2 SVGAGI. The CDR3 runs 12 residues. CDR3 bases: TGTGCCAGCAGTTCCACCTACAATGAGCAGTTCTTC. This codes for CASSSTYNEQFF.

The gene calls are TRBV5-4 and TRBJ2-5; a weak D match, TRBD2 (7 bases). The V end was cut by 9 bases, the J end by 5 bases, with 23 bases between. Germline CDR1 reads SGHNT; CDR2 reads YYREEE (reference sequence). The CDR3 has 15 residues. CDR3: CATRKAGARKETQYF. As DNA, the CDR3 is TGTGCCACGAGAAAGGCGGGGGCCAGAAAGGAGACCCAGTACTTC.